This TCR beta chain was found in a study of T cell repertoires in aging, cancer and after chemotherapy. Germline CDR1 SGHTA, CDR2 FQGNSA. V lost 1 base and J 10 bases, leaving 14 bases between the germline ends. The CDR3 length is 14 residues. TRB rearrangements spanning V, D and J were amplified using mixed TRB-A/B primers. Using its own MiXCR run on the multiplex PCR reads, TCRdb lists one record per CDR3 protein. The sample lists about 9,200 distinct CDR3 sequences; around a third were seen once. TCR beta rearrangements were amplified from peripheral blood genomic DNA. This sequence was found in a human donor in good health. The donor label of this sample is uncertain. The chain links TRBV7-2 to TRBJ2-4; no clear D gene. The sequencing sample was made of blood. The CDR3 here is CASSLDSGPGIQYF. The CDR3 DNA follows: TGTGCCAGCAGCTTAGACTCTGGGCCTGGGATTCAGTACTTC.